The 8 T cell receptor beta chains reported below all come from one sample, sequenced in a study of T cell repertoires in cytomegalovirus infection. No antigen has been assigned to these receptors. MiXCR was run by TCRdb on the reads, yielding one entry per CDR3 protein. The table includes some 920,000 distinct CDR3 sequences, under 40% detected once. This material consisted of cultured CD8+ T cells from PBMCs, taken from culture after CMV antigen stimulation. The receptors were sampled from a human donor in good health (CMV status not recorded). Some clones in this sample may be carry-over from other donors' samples.

Concerning this clonotype itself: This may be a read error: a much more frequent sequence differs by one nucleotide. The J gene is TRBJ2-6, the V gene TRBV7-8; possible D gene TRBD1, 6 bases. The CDR3 loop spans 15 amino acids. From germline, CDR1 is SGHVS and CDR2 FQNEAQ. CDR3 nucleotides: TGTGCCAGCAGCTTACAGGGGTCTGGGGCCAACGTCCGGACTTTC. As protein: CASSLQGSGANVRTF.

The sample holds many counts of this clonotype. This chain connects TRBV5-1 to TRBJ1-2; weak D call: TRBD1 (5 bases). This CDR3 spans 15 amino acids. V lost 2 bases and J lost 3, with 14 bases in between. Germline V gene sequence: CDR1 SGHRS, CDR2 YFSETQ. CDR3 sequence (DNA): TGCGCCAGCAGCTTTTTGGAGGGGCTCGACTATGGCTACACCTTC. It encodes CASSFLEGLDYGYTF.

V usage is TRBV12-3 or TRBV12-4 and J usage is TRBJ2-7, with 8 bases matching TRBD1. V shed 5 bases and J 6 bases; nucleotides not matched to a gene: 6. The CDR3 runs to 13 residues. CDR3 DNA: TGTGCCAGCAGTACTCAAGACAGGGGCGAGCAGTACGTC. Residues: CASSTQDRGEQYV.

The V gene is TRBV6-2 or TRBV6-3, the J gene TRBJ2-7; D is ambiguous. V was trimmed by 5 bases and J by 3 bases, leaving 11 bases between them. The CDR3 contains 13 residues. In germline, CDR1 is MNHEY, CDR2 SVGEGT. The CDR3 is CASSLKHLYEQYV. The CDR3 nucleotides are TGTGCCAGCAGTCTTAAACACCTCTACGAGCAGTACGTC.

The rearrangement links TRBV7-4 to TRBJ1-2; 10 positions match TRBD1. Germline CDR1 and CDR2: SGHVT and SQSDAQ. The V and J ends lost 5 bases and 4 bases, in that order; junction bases with no gene match: 7. There are 15 residues in the CDR3. The CDR3: CASSLRDRGGYGYTF. CDR3 coding DNA: TGTGCCAGCAGCCTACGGGACAGGGGAGGCTATGGCTACACCTTC.

This clonotype showed up just once. The chain carries TRBV6-5 and TRBJ2-1; D possibly corresponds to TRBD1 (6 bases). The CDR3 totals 16 residues. Germline CDR1 reads MNHEY; CDR2 reads SVGAGI. V shed 4 bases and J shed 1 base, with 14 bases lying between them. The CDR3 here is CASSWNPGQSYNEQFF. The DNA of the CDR3 is TGTGCCAGCAGTTGGAATCCGGGACAATCCTACAATGAGCAGTTCTTC.

The V gene is TRBV29-1, the J gene TRBJ2-7; D remains unclear. CDR3 length: 13 amino acids. Trimming cost V 8 bases and J 1 base, with 15 bases left between them. Germline values: CDR1 SQVTM, CDR2 ANQGSEA. CDR3 nucleotide sequence: TGCAGCCCTCCGCACGGCAGGTCCTACGAGCAGTACGTC. Translation gives CSPPHGRSYEQYV.

CDR3 nucleotide sequence: TGCAGCGTCGTTAATAGGGGATTTAACTATGGCTACACCTTC. Protein: CSVVNRGFNYGYTF. The chain is built from TRBV29-1 and TRBJ1-2, with D tentatively TRBD1 (5 bases). The CDR3 sequence is 14 residues long. V was clipped by 6 bases and J by 1 base, with 15 bases between them. Per the germline V gene, CDR1 is SQVTM and CDR2 is ANQGSEA.